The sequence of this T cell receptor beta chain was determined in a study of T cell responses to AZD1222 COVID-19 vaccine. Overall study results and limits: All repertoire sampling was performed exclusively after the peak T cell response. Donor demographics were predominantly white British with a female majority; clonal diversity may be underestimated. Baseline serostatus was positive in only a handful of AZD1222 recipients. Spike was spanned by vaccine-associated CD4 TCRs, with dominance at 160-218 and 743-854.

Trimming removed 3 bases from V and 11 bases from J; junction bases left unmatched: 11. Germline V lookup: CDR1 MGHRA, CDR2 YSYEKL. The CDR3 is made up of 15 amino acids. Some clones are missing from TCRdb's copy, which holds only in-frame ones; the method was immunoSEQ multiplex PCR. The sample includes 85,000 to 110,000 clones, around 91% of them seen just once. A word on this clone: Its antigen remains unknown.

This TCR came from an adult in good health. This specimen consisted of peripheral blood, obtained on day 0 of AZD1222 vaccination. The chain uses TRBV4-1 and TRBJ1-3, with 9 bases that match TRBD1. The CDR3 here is CASSHPGQGRVAIYF. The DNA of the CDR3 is TGCGCCAGCAGCCATCCGGGACAGGGCCGAGTGGCCATATATTTT.